This TCR beta chain stems from a study of T cell repertoires in cytomegalovirus infection. TCRdb reprocessed the reads with MiXCR, giving one entry per CDR3 protein. This table holds around 260,000 distinct CDR3 sequences, about 26% found once. In its sample, this clonotype was seen a few times. This TCR came from a human donor in good health (CMV status not recorded). Some clones in this sample may be carry-over from other donors' samples. Sequenced material: PBMCs.

The CDR3 is CASRKPPREVETQYF. In DNA, the CDR3 is TGTGCCAGCAGGAAACCCCCACGGGAGGTGGAGACCCAGTACTTC. The V and J genes are TRBV6-2 or TRBV6-3 and TRBJ2-5; 7 bases align to TRBD2. This CDR3 has 15 residues. With V trimmed by 6 bases and J by 5 bases, 12 bases remained unmatched. Germline V CDR1 and CDR2: MNHEY, SVGEGT.